The sequence of this T cell receptor beta chain was determined in a study of cytomegalovirus exposure and HLA in healthy donors. As concerns this clone: Its antigen is not identified.

Germline V gene lookup returns CDR1 SGHNT and CDR2 YYREEE (reference sequence). The CDR3 runs 14 residues. V dropped 3 bases and J dropped 4; count of bases not matched to a gene: 5. The study, taken as a whole, reports: Later analysis identified several of the most significant clusters that appeared linked to common viral pathogens.

Primers for the PCR totalled 60 Vbeta and 13 Jbeta. This table comes from immunoSEQ multiplex PCR, and its TCRdb copy is limited to in-frame clones, with some not included. The sample lists about 120,000 clones; 74% were seen once. V usage is TRBV5-4 and J usage is TRBJ2-5; 8 nucleotides agree with TRBD2. Sequencing input: PBMCs. This sequence was found in a male donor in good health and CMV-seronegative. CDR3 DNA sequence: TGTGCCAGCAGCTCCCCGGGGGGGGGAGAGACCCAGTACTTC. Protein sequence: CASSSPGGGETQYF.